This T cell receptor (beta chain) was retrieved from a study of vaccination and CD4 T cells after COVID-19. Across the study: Each post-COVID sample was drawn after diagnosis, and the median interval was roughly 100 days (range 35 to 161). A median of roughly 72 days (range 14 to 241) separated dose two from the taking of post-vaccine samples. Study findings and constraints: SARS-CoV-2-reactive clonotypes showed a nonsignificant median rise from about 20 to 38.

Sequencing of DNA taken from cultured CD4+ T cells relied on the Oncomine TCR Beta short-read assay. TCRdb recomputed calls from the PCR reads with MiXCR, one row per CDR3 protein. This sample carries several thousand distinct CDR3 sequences, roughly 51% of them seen once, and the ten largest clones take roughly a fifth. Germline-derived CDR1 and CDR2 are LNHDA and SQIVND (reference sequence). This CDR3 has 16 residues. V lost 0 bases and J lost 7; bases outside the gene matches: 10. With respect to this clonotype: What it recognizes is unknown.

Treatment: roughly 10-day PBMC culture with coronavirus spike peptide pools or control peptides (ViraFEST assay). The rearrangement links TRBV19 to TRBJ1-1, with 8 nucleotides matching TRBD1. The source of this sequence is a human donor who had recovered from COVID-19. Sequenced sample: CD4+ T cells from blood, cultured in vitro. The DNA for the CDR3 is TGTGCCAGTAGTATAGATCGGACAGGGTCGAGGAGTGAAGCTTTCTTT. It codes for CASSIDRTGSRSEAFF.